The 27 T cell receptor beta chains below come from one sample, sequenced in a study of T-cell reconstitution after alpha-beta-depleted transplantation in children. The TCRbeta library incorporated unique molecular identifiers. Each CDR3 protein gets one entry after TCRdb re-called the PCR reads with MiXCR. The sample has around 670,000 distinct CDR3 sequences, less than 15% seen once. Source: PBMCs, taken before TCRalphabeta/CD19-depleted stem cell transplant. The source of these receptors is a girl between 2 and 10 years old with congenital amegakaryocytic thrombocytopenia, due to receive a stem cell transplant.

This clonotype was detected many times. CDR3 DNA: TGCGCCAGCAGCACGCCTAGCGGGAGAGTAACTGAGCAGTTCTTC. Translating gives CASSTPSGRVTEQFF. The rearrangement uses TRBV5-1 and TRBJ2-1; 10 bases match TRBD2. The germline gives CDR1 SGHRS, CDR2 YFSETQ. The CDR3 consists of 15 residues. Trimming removed 4 bases from V and 9 bases from J; junction bases left unmatched: 10.

This clonotype was counted many times. The genes are TRBV28 and TRBJ1-1, with D unclear. V was shortened by 7 bases and J by 1 base, with 10 bases between the two germline ends. This CDR3 has 13 residues. In germline, CDR1 is MDHEN, CDR2 SYDVKM. The CDR3 bases are TGTGCCAGCAAAAAAGGTCCGAACACTGAAGCTTTCTTT. Translated: CASKKGPNTEAFF.

V is TRBV12-3 or TRBV12-4 and J is TRBJ1-6, with D possibly TRBD1 on 5 matching bases. This CDR3 is built from 17 residues. V lost 7 bases, J lost 0 bases, and 16 bases lay in between. CDR3 amino acids: CASNIGHPSSYNSPLHF. DNA for the CDR3: TGTGCCAGCAACATTGGACACCCGAGCTCCTATAATTCACCCCTCCACTTT.

This clonotype was detected many times. The chain is built from TRBV29-1 and TRBJ2-3, with 13 bases lining up with TRBD2. Germline V gives CDR1 SQVTM, CDR2 ANQGSEA. The CDR3 loop spans 14 amino acids. The trim removed 5 bases at V and 6 bases at J, leaving 5 bases unmatched. The DNA for the CDR3 is TGCAGCGTTCGGACTAGCGGGAGCGGTGATACGCAGTATTTT. Encoded protein: CSVRTSGSGDTQYF.

The count of this clonotype is one. This chain joins TRBV7-9 and TRBJ2-4; D ambiguous. Trimming left V 5 bases short and J 8 bases short, with 16 bases between. This CDR3 is 14 amino acids long. Germline CDR1 SEHNR, CDR2 FQNEAQ (reference sequence). CDR3: CASSLAGVRYIQYF. CDR3 nucleotide sequence: TGTGCCAGCAGCCTCGCAGGTGTTAGGTACATTCAGTACTTC.

This clonotype has ten or more counts. The genes are TRBV5-1 and TRBJ2-7; D is possibly TRBD2 (5 bases). Germline assignment: CDR1 SGHRS and CDR2 YFSETQ. The CDR3 loop spans 14 amino acids. Trimming removed 4 bases at V and 6 bases at J, with 17 bases between. The CDR3 nucleotides are TGCGCCAGCAGCCCCCAAACTAGTTCACTCGAGCAGTACTTC. Its protein product is CASSPQTSSLEQYF.

The chain uses TRBV20-1 and TRBJ1-1, with 7 nucleotides matching TRBD1. Trimming at V came to 6 bases and at J to 10 bases, leaving 11 bases not matched to a gene. This CDR3 is built from 12 residues. The V gene's germline CDR1 is DFQATT and CDR2 SNEGSKA (reference sequence). The chain's CDR3 is CSATRDPGGAFF. CDR3 nucleotide sequence: TGCAGTGCCACCAGAGATCCAGGGGGAGCTTTCTTT.

The V call is TRBV6-1, the J call TRBJ2-7; 7 nucleotides match TRBD1. From germline, CDR1 is MNHNS and CDR2 SASEGT. V lost 6 bases, J lost 1 base, and 6 bases stayed unmatched. This CDR3 contains 14 residues. Written as DNA, the CDR3 is TGTGCCAGCAGAAGGGGACAGCAGTCCTACGAGCAGTACTTC. Translating gives CASRRGQQSYEQYF.

The table lists this clonotype with a few counts. The V gene is TRBV29-1, the J gene TRBJ2-7; no clear D gene. The V end was cut by 4 bases, the J end by 7 bases, with 14 bases between. Germline CDR1 SQVTM, CDR2 ANQGSEA. CDR3 size: 12 residues. This chain's CDR3 is CSVAASLGEQYF. CDR3 sequence (DNA): TGCAGCGTTGCAGCGTCCTTAGGGGAGCAGTACTTC.

This clonotype was counted at least ten times. This chain links TRBV5-1 with TRBJ1-1, with D unresolved. V gave up 5 bases and J gave up 11 bases, with 4 bases separating them. Germline V gene lookup returns CDR1 SGHRS and CDR2 YFSETQ. The CDR3 totals 8 residues. CDR3 amino acids: CASRRAFF. CDR3 sequence (DNA): TGCGCCAGCAGGCGCGCTTTCTTT.

This clonotype was recorded at least ten times. V is TRBV27 and J is TRBJ2-7, with D unresolved. This CDR3 contains 13 residues. Germline-derived CDR1 and CDR2 are MNHEY and SMNVEV (reference sequence). Trimming removed 8 bases from V and 4 bases from J, with 15 bases in between. The CDR3 region is CASGKGSTYEQYF. The CDR3 bases are TGTGCCAGCGGTAAAGGGTCTACATACGAGCAGTACTTC.

This clonotype was recorded at least ten times. V is TRBV11-2 and J is TRBJ2-1; 7 positions agree with TRBD2. CDR3 length: 17 residues. The J segment lost 5 bases and the V segment lost 6 bases, leaving 16 bases of the junction unmatched. CDR1 SGHAT and CDR2 FQNNGV come from the germline V gene. The CDR3 here is CASRLGIGLAANNEQFF. The CDR3 DNA reads TGTGCCAGCAGACTAGGCATCGGGCTAGCGGCTAACAATGAGCAGTTCTTC.

The CDR3 DNA reads TGTGCCAGCAGCTTACTAACCGTCGGCACCCGAGCCTACGAGCAGTACTTC. Translated, it gives CASSLLTVGTRAYEQYF. The chain combines TRBV7-9 with TRBJ2-7; D not certain. The CDR3 loop spans 17 amino acids. Germline CDR1 is SEHNR and CDR2 is FQNEAQ (reference sequence). Deletions cut 2 bases from V and 2 bases from J, with 19 bases between.

This chain joins TRBV5-1 and TRBJ1-1, with a tentative D call TRBD1 (5 bases). Germline V gives CDR1 SGHRS, CDR2 YFSETQ. Trimming removed 0 bases at V and 5 bases at J, with 11 bases between. The CDR3 length is 14 residues. Here the CDR3 reads CASSLARGTTEAFF. The CDR3 DNA reads TGCGCCAGCAGCTTGGCCCGGGGGACTACTGAAGCTTTCTTT.

Points on this clonotype: Just one base apart from a much larger clone, this may be a read error. V gene TRBV5-1 combines with J gene TRBJ2-3, with D uncertain. This CDR3 region has 13 residues. Trimming pared 0 bases from V and 12 bases from J, leaving 14 bases between. Germline CDR1 reads SGHRS; CDR2 reads YFSETQ. CDR3 loop: CASSLACEELQYF. The CDR3 DNA is TGCGCCAGCAGCTTGGCCTGCGAGGAATTACAGTATTTT.

A remark on this clonotype: A single base separates this from a much larger clone, so it may be a read error. The CDR3 DNA is TGTGCCATCAGTGGTGTAGGTTACGGCAATCAGCCCCAGCATTTT. Translating gives CAISGVGYGNQPQHF. The J gene is TRBJ1-5, the V gene TRBV10-3; D remains ambiguous. The CDR3 runs to 15 residues. Germline CDR1 reads ENHRY; CDR2 reads SYGVKD. V was cut by 4 bases and J by 2 bases, with 12 bases left in between.

This clonotype turned up a few times. This chain joins TRBV7-6 and TRBJ2-1; D is perhaps TRBD2 (7 bases). Between the trimmed V and J ends, which lost 5 bases and 2 bases, there was a span of 16 bases. The CDR3 totals 16 residues. Germline assignment: CDR1 SGHVS and CDR2 FNYEAQ. CDR3 sequence: CASSTFGEGAYNEQFF. The CDR3 coding sequence is TGTGCCAGCAGCACCTTTGGGGAGGGGGCCTACAATGAGCAGTTCTTC. The full variable domain, completed using reference TRBV7-6 and TRBJ2-1, is GAGVSQSPRYKVTKRGQDVALRCDPISGHVSLYWYRQALGQGPEFLTYFNYEAQQDKSGLPNDRFSAERPEGSISTLTIQRTEQRDSAMYRCASSTFGEGAYNEQFFGPGTRLTVL.

This clonotype was seen a few times. The rearrangement joins TRBV5-1 to TRBJ2-7; D gene unclear. CDR3 length equals 16 residues. The ends were cut back, 1 base at V and 4 bases at J, with 18 bases in the middle. Germline CDR1 SGHRS, CDR2 YFSETQ. CDR3 residues: CASSLSGWGNAYEQYF. The CDR3 coding sequence is TGCGCCAGCAGCTTGTCGGGTTGGGGTAATGCTTACGAGCAGTACTTC.

This clonotype was seen more than once but under ten times. The chain combines TRBV20-1 with TRBJ2-1; 12 nucleotides align to TRBD2. J gave up 3 bases and V 3 bases, and 6 bases lay outside the gene matches. The germline V gene has CDR1 DFQATT and CDR2 SNEGSKA (reference sequence). The CDR3 spans 16 residues. CDR3 protein: CSASPSGRAGYNEQFF. CDR3 nucleotides: TGCAGTGCTAGCCCTAGCGGGAGGGCCGGCTACAATGAGCAGTTCTTC.

This clonotype was seen a few times. The chain combines TRBV20-1 with TRBJ2-7; D uncertain. The V end was cut by 2 bases, the J end by 2 bases, with 7 bases between. CDR3 size: 12 residues. Germline lookup yields CDR1 DFQATT and CDR2 SNEGSKA (reference sequence). As DNA, the CDR3 is TGCAGTGCTAGAATCAGGACCTACGAGCAGTACTTC. This translates into CSARIRTYEQYF.

V usage is TRBV3-1 and J usage is TRBJ2-1, with D uncertain. In germline, CDR1 is LGHDT, CDR2 YNNKEL (reference sequence). This CDR3 is 18 amino acids long. Trimming took 1 base from V and 0 from J, leaving 16 bases between them. DNA for the CDR3: TGTGCCAGCAGCCAAGTAAAGTCCCTTTTAAGCTCCTACAATGAGCAGTTCTTC. Translation: CASSQVKSLLSSYNEQFF.

This sequence joins TRBV27 and TRBJ2-1, with 8 bases that match TRBD2. Per the germline V gene, CDR1 is MNHEY and CDR2 is SMNVEV (reference sequence). V trimming: 0 bases; J trimming: 3 bases; junction bases outside the gene matches: 7. The CDR3 runs 17 residues. The CDR3 is CASSLSSRAGDYNEQFF. The DNA for the CDR3 is TGTGCCAGCAGTTTATCGTCCCGAGCGGGAGACTACAATGAGCAGTTCTTC.

Worth noting for this clonotype: Without the conserved terminal phenylalanine or tryptophan, this CDR3 likely stems from a read error. This sequence joins TRBV6-6 and TRBJ2-5; D unclear. CDR1 MNHNY and CDR2 SVGAGI come from the germline V gene (reference sequence). This CDR3 region has 12 residues. V lost 8 bases, J lost 5 bases, and 12 bases lay in between. The CDR3 DNA follows: TGTGCCAGCTTTTCTTCACCGGAGACCCAGTACTAC. Protein product: CASFSSPETQYY.

In its sample, this clonotype was seen a few times. This chain uses TRBV4-2 with TRBJ2-7; D not resolved. CDR3 size: 14 residues. Per the germline V gene, CDR1 is LGHNA and CDR2 is YNFKEQ. V was shortened by 0 bases and J by 2 bases, with 8 bases between the two germline ends. CDR3 in DNA: TGTGCCAGCAGCCAAGAATCCCAAACCTACGAGCAGTACTTC. Amino acid sequence: CASSQESQTYEQYF.

The V and J genes are TRBV10-3 and TRBJ2-1; D possibly corresponds to TRBD2 (6 bases). CDR3 length: 11 amino acids. Deletions cut 7 bases from V and 10 bases from J, with 11 bases between. Germline values: CDR1 ENHRY, CDR2 SYGVKD. CDR3 sequence reads: CAIKDYQEQFF. For the CDR3, the DNA is TGTGCCATCAAGGACTACCAAGAGCAGTTCTTC.

The CDR3 nucleotides read TGTGCCAGCAGCCCGCCGATTACGGGACAGAGGAACACTGAAGCTTTCTTT. Translation gives CASSPPITGQRNTEAFF. This chain joins TRBV7-9 and TRBJ1-1; 7 bases are shared with TRBD1. Germline-derived CDR1 and CDR2 are SEHNR and FQNEAQ (reference sequence). The CDR3 is made up of 17 amino acids. Trimming removed 5 bases from V and 1 base from J; junction bases left unmatched: 13.

This clonotype was counted ten times or more. The chain employs TRBV12-3 or TRBV12-4 and TRBJ2-3; no clear D. The V and J ends lost 6 bases and 6 bases respectively, with 10 bases between them. The CDR3 covers 12 residues. The CDR3 region has the DNA TGTGCCAGCAGGCTTATGGGGGATACGCAGTATTTT. The encoded protein is CASRLMGDTQYF.